The clone carrying this T cell receptor beta chain was observed a few times. The CDR3 is 15 amino acids. V shed 6 bases and J 2 bases; nucleotides not matched to a gene: 6. The germline V gene encodes CDR1 ENHRY and CDR2 SYGVKD. This sample is drawn from a study of sequential checkpoint blockade in melanoma. Assay used: immunoSEQ multiplex PCR; TCRdb lists only in-frame clones, some missing. The sample carries roughly 8,400 clones, about nine tenths recorded once. Stated treatment: randomized to nivolumab then ipilimumab (arm A) or the reverse (arm B). The sample consisted of CD8+ T cells sorted from blood (inferred from file names), taken from a patient given nivolumab and ipilimumab in sequence. The rearrangement uses TRBV10-3 and TRBJ2-3; TRBD1 matches at 9 bases. This sequence originates from a human donor with melanoma. CDR3 nucleotides: TGTGCCATCAGCGACAGGGGGAGGCCCACAGATACGCAGTATTTT. Translating it yields CAISDRGRPTDTQYF.